The 11 T cell receptor beta chains given below trace back to one sample, sequenced in a study of beta chain features in type 1 diabetes. The whole isolated RNA underwent reverse transcription, so sequencing captured expressed TCRB transcripts. TCRdb's table, derived via immunoSEQ multiplex PCR, lists solely in-frame clones and lacks some. The table has 130,000 or so clones, around 15% seen once. These TCRs are of unknown antigen specificity. Study findings and constraints: TCRB CDR3 length was moderately but significantly reduced in all four CD4+ subsets of Type 1 diabetes patients.

The sequenced sample was central memory CD4+ T cells from blood. These receptor sequences come from a man in his thirties or forties with type 1 diabetes.

CDR3 DNA sequence: TGTGCCAGCAGTCCAGGAACGAACACTGAAGCTTTCTTT. Residues: CASSPGTNTEAFF. The chain links TRBV7-8 to TRBJ1-1; no firm D call. V shed 6 bases and J shed 1 base, with 9 bases lying between them. The CDR3 has 13 amino acids. From germline, CDR1 is SGHVS and CDR2 FQNEAQ.

The chain recombines TRBV6-5 with TRBJ1-2; possible D gene TRBD1, 6 bases. The CDR3 sequence is 12 residues long. Trimming shortened V by 6 bases and J by 8 bases, and 13 bases separated the two germline ends. CDR1 is MNHEY, CDR2 SVGAGI, per germline. CDR3 residues: CASSPSDRGYTF. In DNA form, the CDR3 reads TGTGCCAGCAGCCCATCCGACAGGGGCTACACCTTC.

This clone has a handful of counts. The chain employs TRBV5-1 and TRBJ2-2; D assignment may be TRBD1 or TRBD2 (5 bases each). In germline, CDR1 is SGHRS, CDR2 YFSETQ. With 5 bases removed from V and 2 bases from J, the gap between germline ends came to 13 bases. This CDR3 is built from 15 residues. CDR3 bases: TGCGCCAGCAGTTTCCGGGACGGTAACACCGGGGAGCTGTTTTTT. It codes for CASSFRDGNTGELFF. The full variable domain, rest sourced from reference TRBV5-1 and TRBJ2-2, is KAGVTQTPRYLIKTRGQQVTLSCSPISGHRSVSWYQQTPGQGLQFLFEYFSETQRNKGNFPGRFSGRQFSNSRSEMNVSTLELGDSALYLCASSFRDGNTGELFFGEGSRLTVL.

The chain recombines TRBV10-1 with TRBJ1-2; TRBD1 matches 8 bases. CDR3 length: 13 amino acids. Germline V gene lookup returns CDR1 WNHNN and CDR2 SYGVQD (reference sequence). V shed 5 bases, J shed 6 bases, and the junction held 5 bases outside the gene matches. CDR3 residues: CASSSGQGDGYTF. The CDR3 bases are TGCGCCAGCAGTTCTGGACAGGGTGATGGCTACACCTTC.

This clone turned up a few times. The rearrangement joins TRBV11-2 to TRBJ2-7; 10 bases match TRBD2. This CDR3 has 15 residues. From germline, CDR1 is SGHAT and CDR2 FQNNGV. Trimming took 2 bases from V and 6 from J; bases not matched to a gene: 7. The CDR3 DNA follows: TGTGCCAGCAGCTTACGAGCGGGGGGGCCGAGCGAGCAGTACTTC. Its protein is CASSLRAGGPSEQYF.

The V call is TRBV19, the J call TRBJ2-7; D ambiguous. V dropped 5 bases and J dropped 3 bases, with 14 bases sitting between them. The CDR3 contains 14 residues. Germline V gives CDR1 LNHDA, CDR2 SQIVND (reference sequence). This CDR3 is CASSPSDGVYEQYF. For the CDR3, the DNA is TGTGCCAGTAGTCCCTCCGATGGGGTCTACGAGCAGTACTTC. Variable domain in full (rest from reference TRBV19 and TRBJ2-7): DGGITQSPKYLFRKEGQNVTLSCEQNLNHDAMYWYRQDPGQGLRLIYYSQIVNDFQKGDIAEGYSVSREKKESFPLTVTSAQKNPTAFYLCASSPSDGVYEQYFGPGTRLTVT.

This clone was counted between two and nine times. This rearrangement joins TRBV14 to TRBJ2-1; 13 positions match TRBD2. Germline CDR1 reads SGHDN; CDR2 reads FVKESK. The CDR3 contains 15 residues. With 4 bases clipped from V and 7 bases from J, the junction kept 4 bases outside the gene matches. CDR3 protein: CASSLGTSGVNEQFF. DNA for the CDR3: TGTGCCAGCAGCCTTGGGACTAGCGGGGTAAATGAGCAGTTCTTC.

The gene calls are TRBV18 and TRBJ1-1; D ambiguous. The CDR3 consists of 14 residues. Germline assignment: CDR1 KGHSH and CDR2 LQKENI. Trimming took 2 bases from V and 1 from J, leaving 8 bases between them. CDR3 in DNA: TGTGCCAGCTCACCATCAACAGCGAACACTGAAGCTTTCTTT. This translates into CASSPSTANTEAFF.

The chain joins TRBV7-2 to TRBJ2-1; 10 nucleotides align to TRBD1. CDR1 is SGHTA and CDR2 is FQGNSA in the germline V gene. V shed 9 bases, J shed 9 bases, and the junction held 8 bases outside the gene matches. This CDR3 region has 13 residues. CDR3 DNA: TGTGCCAGTCCGGGACAGGGGCTTGGTGAGCAGTTCTTC. It is translated as CASPGQGLGEQFF.

This rearrangement joins TRBV29-1 to TRBJ1-1; D is unresolved. Germline CDR1 SQVTM, CDR2 ANQGSEA. With 5 bases removed from V and 1 base from J, the gap between germline ends came to 17 bases. There are 15 residues in the CDR3. CDR3 bases: TGCAGCGTTCAGCACTTAGGGCACTCGAACACTGAAGCTTTCTTT. Its protein is CSVQHLGHSNTEAFF.

CDR3 nucleotides: TGTGCCACTTCCGGGGGAGAGGACTATACATCATACGAGCAGTACTTC. It specifies CATSGGEDYTSYEQYF. This rearrangement joins TRBV19 to TRBJ2-7, with D perhaps TRBD2 (6 bases). Trimming removed 10 bases at V and 4 bases at J, with 26 bases between. The germline V gene encodes CDR1 LNHDA and CDR2 SQIVND (reference sequence). The length of the CDR3 is 16 residues.